These T cell receptor beta chains were read from a single sample in a study of T cell repertoires in cytomegalovirus infection. In TCRdb, the reads were re-called with MiXCR into one record per CDR3 protein. In the table there are 230,000 or so distinct CDR3 sequences, about 18% of which are singletons. The specimen sequenced was CD8+ T cells from PBMCs. Every receptor here comes from a human donor in good health (CMV status not recorded). Some clones in this sample may be carry-over from other donors' samples. Both conserved end residues are part of each CDR3. Each record gives: V gene, clone size, J gene, D gene, CDR3 protein, CDR3 DNA. The D gene is left open where the match is weak. A row's size may be missing; if present it is once, few, many or a size class.

TRBV29-1,-,TRBJ2-7,TRBD1,CSVLQGAAYEQYF,TGCAGCGTTCTACAGGGGGCGGCCTACGAGCAGTACTTC
TRBV7-8,-,TRBJ2-5,TRBD2,CASSYRLAGVLGETQYF,TGTGCCAGCAGCTACCGACTAGCGGGGGTTTTGGGAGAGACCCAGTACTTC
TRBV29-1,-,TRBJ1-2,TRBD1,CSVEDRTGSGGYGYTF,TGCAGCGTTGAAGATCGGACAGGGAGTGGAGGCTATGGCTACACCTTC
TRBV10-3,-,TRBJ2-7,TRBD1,CAISESGTDPYEQYF,TGTGCCATCAGTGAGTCCGGGACAGATCCCTACGAGCAGTACTTC
TRBV19,few,TRBJ2-1,TRBD2,CASRLAGADNEQFF,TGTGCCAGTAGACTAGCGGGGGCCGACAATGAGCAGTTCTTC
TRBV28,-,TRBJ1-1,-,CASSSSPGEGAEAFF,TGTGCCAGCAGTTCCTCCCCAGGGGAGGGAGCTGAAGCTTTCTTT
TRBV7-8,many,TRBJ2-7,-,CASLGQSYEQYF,TGTGCCAGCCTGGGGCAGTCCTACGAGCAGTACTTC
TRBV7-9,few,TRBJ1-6,TRBD1,CASSTGQGPGAPLHF,TGTGCCAGCAGCACCGGACAGGGTCCGGGGGCACCCCTCCACTTT
TRBV28,-,TRBJ1-4,-,CASSEQEKLFF,TGTGCCAGCAGTGAGCAAGAAAAACTGTTTTTT
TRBV4-3,few,TRBJ2-1,-,CASSQDRANSNEQFF,TGCGCCAGCAGCCAAGATCGGGCAAACTCCAATGAGCAGTTCTTC
TRBV29-1,few,TRBJ2-1,TRBD2,CSVEVAGGTYNEQFF,TGCAGCGTTGAAGTAGCGGGGGGGACCTACAATGAGCAGTTCTTC
TRBV7-8,many,TRBJ2-2,TRBD2,CASSLWEGGTGELFF,TGTGCCAGCAGCTTGTGGGAGGGAGGCACCGGGGAGCTGTTTTTT
TRBV15,many,TRBJ2-2,-,CATSIEAGNTGELFF,TGTGCCACCAGCATCGAGGCAGGGAACACCGGGGAGCTGTTTTTT
TRBV7-9,-,TRBJ2-2,TRBD1,CASSATQGDTGELFF,TGTGCCAGCAGCGCAACACAGGGGGATACCGGGGAGCTGTTTTTT
TRBV20-1,few,TRBJ2-7,-,CSARDITGYSYEQYF,TGCAGTGCTAGAGATATTACGGGATACTCCTACGAGCAGTACTTC
TRBV7-8,many,TRBJ2-7,-,CASSSIAQGSYEQYF,TGTGCCAGCAGTTCCATAGCCCAAGGGTCCTACGAGCAGTACTTC
TRBV7-8,many,TRBJ2-7,-,CASSLARARHEQYF,TGTGCCAGCAGCTTAGCGAGGGCGCGCCACGAGCAGTACTTC
TRBV10-1,few,TRBJ2-1,-,CAIPPGASKDEQFF,TGCGCCATCCCCCCCGGCGCGTCGAAAGATGAGCAGTTCTTC
TRBV27,-,TRBJ1-5,TRBD1,CASSARDRRDQPQHF,TGTGCCAGCAGTGCCCGGGACAGGAGAGATCAGCCCCAGCATTTT
TRBV6-2/TRBV6-3,-,TRBJ1-1,-,CASSYQGRTEAFF,TGTGCCAGCAGTTATCAGGGTAGGACTGAAGCTTTCTTT
TRBV4-3,many,TRBJ2-5,TRBD1,CASSQVITGTGLVQETQYF,TGCGCCAGCAGCCAAGTGATAACCGGGACAGGTTTAGTCCAAGAGACCCAGTACTTC
TRBV7-6,-,TRBJ2-4,-,CASSRDGLSKNIQYF,TGTGCCAGCAGCAGGGACGGACTTTCCAAAAACATTCAGTACTTC
TRBV29-1,-,TRBJ1-1,-,CSEEGGVTEAFF,TGCAGCGAGGAGGGGGGGGTCACTGAAGCTTTCTTT
TRBV5-1,-,TRBJ2-7,-,CASSLAGTKFYEQYF,TGCGCCAGCAGCTTGGCAGGGACAAAGTTCTACGAGCAGTACTTC
TRBV7-9,-,TRBJ1-2,-,CASSFLGGAGDGYTF,TGTGCCAGCAGCTTTTTGGGCGGGGCCGGGGATGGCTACACCTTC
TRBV2,-,TRBJ2-1,TRBD1,CASRIQGAHTEQFF,TGTGCCAGCAGAATACAGGGGGCGCACACTGAGCAGTTCTTC
TRBV6-1,-,TRBJ1-2,-,CASSDEAPLWDGYTF,TGTGCCAGCAGTGACGAGGCTCCCCTGTGGGATGGCTACACCTTC
TRBV27,few,TRBJ2-7,TRBD1,CASSLRDRADEQYF,TGTGCCAGCAGCCTCCGGGACAGGGCCGATGAGCAGTACTTC
TRBV12-5,-,TRBJ2-3,TRBD1,CASGLGRGPGDTQYF,TGTGCTAGTGGTTTGGGAAGGGGGCCAGGGGATACGCAGTATTTT
TRBV11-1,-,TRBJ1-1,TRBD1,CASSFTGENTEAFF,TGTGCCAGCAGCTTCACAGGGGAGAACACTGAAGCTTTCTTT
TRBV19,-,TRBJ2-7,-,CASSIGSSYEQYF,TGTGCCAGTAGTATAGGCAGCTCCTACGAGCAGTACTTC
TRBV20-1,-,TRBJ2-7,-,CSARAPGTNEQYF,TGCAGTGCTAGAGCCCCGGGAACCAACGAGCAGTACTTC
TRBV2,few,TRBJ2-1,-,CASSDTPAISYNEQFF,TGTGCCAGCAGTGATACCCCGGCGATATCCTACAATGAGCAGTTCTTC
TRBV9,few,TRBJ1-1,TRBD1,CASSPYPEDRVGTEAFF,TGTGCCAGCAGCCCGTACCCCGAGGACAGGGTAGGGACTGAAGCTTTCTTT
TRBV7-2,-,TRBJ1-3,-,CANTLLQGPGNTIYF,TGTGCCAACACCCTTTTACAGGGCCCTGGAAACACCATATATTTT
TRBV4-1,-,TRBJ2-7,TRBD1,CASSQYDRASDEQYF,TGCGCCAGCAGCCAGTATGACAGGGCGAGCGACGAGCAGTACTTC
TRBV7-6,many,TRBJ1-1,-,CASSLAFGVLDTEAFF,TGTGCCAGCAGCTTAGCGTTTGGGGTCCTGGACACTGAAGCTTTCTTT
TRBV10-3,-,TRBJ2-4,-,CAISESKGRVAKNIQYF,TGTGCCATCAGTGAGTCGAAGGGCAGGGTCGCCAAAAACATTCAGTACTTC
TRBV28,-,TRBJ2-7,-,CASSTRQSPGHALYEQYF,TGTGCCAGCAGCACACGACAAAGTCCGGGACACGCTTTGTACGAGCAGTACTTC
TRBV29-1,few,TRBJ1-2,-,CSVVDTSNYGYTF,TGCAGCGTTGTCGACACATCAAACTATGGCTACACCTTC
TRBV4-3,-,TRBJ2-3,-,CASSQFSTDTQYF,TGCGCCAGCAGCCAGTTTAGCACAGATACGCAGTATTTT
TRBV7-8,many,TRBJ2-1,TRBD1,CASSTSGDRVDNEQFF,TGTGCCAGCAGCACCTCCGGGGACAGGGTCGACAATGAGCAGTTCTTC
TRBV7-6,many,TRBJ2-3,-,CASTSAAGETSTDTQYF,TGTGCCAGCACCTCGGCCGCAGGTGAAACTAGCACAGATACGCAGTATTTT
TRBV15,-,TRBJ2-1,TRBD2,CATSSPAGGLNEQFF,TGTGCCACCAGCAGCCCAGCGGGGGGTCTAAATGAGCAGTTCTTC
TRBV7-6,many,TRBJ2-3,-,CASSLIGGPTDTQYF,TGTGCCAGCAGCTTAATCGGAGGACCCACAGATACGCAGTATTTT
TRBV6-2/TRBV6-3,few,TRBJ2-2,TRBD2,CASSYSPSGGASGELFF,TGTGCCAGCAGTTACTCGCCTAGCGGGGGGGCCTCCGGGGAGCTGTTTTTT
TRBV7-9,many,TRBJ2-1,-,CASSLETARTYNEQFF,TGTGCCAGCAGCTTAGAGACAGCCCGAACCTACAATGAGCAGTTCTTC
TRBV20-1,-,TRBJ2-7,TRBD1,CSASGGTGGEQYF,TGCAGTGCTAGTGGAGGGACAGGGGGCGAGCAGTACTTC
TRBV6-6,-,TRBJ2-5,-,CASSYSQSQETQYF,TGTGCCAGCAGTTACTCACAGAGTCAAGAGACCCAGTACTTC
TRBV2,few,TRBJ2-4,-,CASSEGPGVAKNIQYF,TGTGCCAGCAGTGAAGGCCCAGGGGTAGCCAAAAACATTCAGTACTTC
TRBV7-9,-,TRBJ1-4,TRBD1,CASSSGQDEKLFF,TGTGCCAGCAGCTCGGGACAGGATGAAAAACTGTTTTTT
TRBV15,-,TRBJ2-5,TRBD1,CATYSGQATAETQYF,TGTGCCACCTACTCTGGACAGGCCACCGCAGAGACCCAGTACTTC
TRBV7-8,-,TRBJ1-2,-,CASSRSIAGQRQSVYGYTF,TGTGCCAGCTCCAGATCCATTGCTGGACAGCGACAGAGTGTTTATGGCTACACCTTC
TRBV28,many,TRBJ1-2,-,CASTETDYGYTF,TGTGCCAGTACCGAAACGGACTATGGCTACACCTTC